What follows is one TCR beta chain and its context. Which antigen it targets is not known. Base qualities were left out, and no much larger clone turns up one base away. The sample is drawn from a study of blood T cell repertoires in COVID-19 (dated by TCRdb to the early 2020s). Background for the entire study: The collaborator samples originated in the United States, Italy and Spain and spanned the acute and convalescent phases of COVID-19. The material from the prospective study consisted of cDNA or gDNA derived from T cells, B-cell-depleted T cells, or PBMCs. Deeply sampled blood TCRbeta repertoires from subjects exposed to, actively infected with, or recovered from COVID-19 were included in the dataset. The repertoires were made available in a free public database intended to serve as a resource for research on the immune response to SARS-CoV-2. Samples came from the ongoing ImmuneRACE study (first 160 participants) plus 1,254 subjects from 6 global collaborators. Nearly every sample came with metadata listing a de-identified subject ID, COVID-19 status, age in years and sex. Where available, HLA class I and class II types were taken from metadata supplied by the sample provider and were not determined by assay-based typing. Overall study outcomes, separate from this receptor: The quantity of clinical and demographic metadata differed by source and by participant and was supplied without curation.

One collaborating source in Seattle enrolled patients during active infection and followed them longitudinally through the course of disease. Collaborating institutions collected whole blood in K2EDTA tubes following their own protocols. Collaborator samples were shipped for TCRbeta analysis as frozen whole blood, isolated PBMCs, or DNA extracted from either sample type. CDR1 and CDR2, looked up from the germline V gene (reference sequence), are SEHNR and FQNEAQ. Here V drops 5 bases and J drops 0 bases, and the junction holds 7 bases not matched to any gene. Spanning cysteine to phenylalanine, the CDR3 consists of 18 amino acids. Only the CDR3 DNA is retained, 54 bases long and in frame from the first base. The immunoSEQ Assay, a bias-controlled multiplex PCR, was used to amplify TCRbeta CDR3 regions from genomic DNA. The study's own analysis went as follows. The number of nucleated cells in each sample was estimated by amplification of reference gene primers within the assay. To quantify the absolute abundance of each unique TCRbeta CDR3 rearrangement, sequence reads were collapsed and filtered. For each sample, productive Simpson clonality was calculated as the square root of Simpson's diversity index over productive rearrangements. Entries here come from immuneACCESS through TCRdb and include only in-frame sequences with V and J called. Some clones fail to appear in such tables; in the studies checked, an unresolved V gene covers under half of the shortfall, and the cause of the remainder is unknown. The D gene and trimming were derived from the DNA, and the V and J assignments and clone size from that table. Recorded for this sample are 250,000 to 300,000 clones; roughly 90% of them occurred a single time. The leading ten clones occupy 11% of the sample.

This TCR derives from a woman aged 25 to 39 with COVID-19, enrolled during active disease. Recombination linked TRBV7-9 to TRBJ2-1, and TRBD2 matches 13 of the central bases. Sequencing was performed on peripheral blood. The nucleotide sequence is TGTGCCAGCAGCCCAGGGACTAGCGGGGAAAGCTCCTACAATGAGCAGTTCTTC. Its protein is CASSPGTSGESSYNEQFF.